This TCR beta chain was profiled in a study of radiotherapy plus CTLA-4 blockade in lung cancer. Across the study: Among all patients, about 19% showed objective responses, while approximately 30% had disease control.

Details on this clone: Its specificity is not known.

Trimming stripped 5 bases from V and 4 bases from J, with 11 bases between. Germline CDR1 is SGHAT and CDR2 is FQNNGV. This CDR3 has 13 amino acids. Patients had chemo-refractory metastatic non-small-cell lung cancer and received focal radiation plus CTLA-4 blockade that used ipilimumab. Overall study results and limits: Together with interferon-beta, which increased in serum after radiation, early dynamic changes in blood T cell clones were reportedly the best predictors of response. Once radiotherapy plus ipilimumab had been given, TCR clones derived from tumor expanded in blood.

The repertoire was sequenced with immunoSEQ multiplex PCR; TCRdb's copy has only in-frame clones and lacks some. Altogether 71,000 or so clones are present, approximately 86% being singletons, with the ten largest covering roughly 0.95%. The TCR comes from a human donor with non-small cell lung cancer who had stable disease on radiotherapy plus ipilimumab. V and J are TRBV11-2 and TRBJ1-1; possibly TRBD1 for D (6 bases). This specimen was peripheral blood, taken from a patient treated with radiotherapy plus ipilimumab. Here the CDR3 reads CASSRGRFTEAFF. CDR3 DNA: TGTGCCAGCAGCCGGGGGCGGTTCACTGAAGCTTTCTTT. The full variable domain, in which reference TRBV11-2 and TRBJ1-1 provide the parts outside the CDR3, is EAGVAQSPRYKIIEKRQSVAFWCNPISGHATLYWYQQILGQGPKLLIQFQNNGVVDDSQLPKDRFSAERLKGVDSTLKIQPAKLEDSAVYLCASSRGRFTEAFFGQGTRLTVV.